The clone carrying this T cell receptor beta chain was counted many times. Per germline, CDR1 MNHNS and CDR2 SASEGT. CDR3 size: 15 residues. V was pared by 6 bases and J by 0 bases, with 15 bases between. This sample is part of a study of tumor-infiltrating lymphocytes in primary liver carcinoma. At the level of the study: Tumor lesions were T1-T3 N0M0 and spanned about 4 to 10 cm.

Bulk tissue was left unsorted, and RNA and DNA were co-extracted from about 20-30 mg of it. The researchers produced TCR beta cDNA from around 0.5 ug total RNA with a constant-region primer. Libraries of TCR beta came from three nested multiplex PCR rounds with slightly modified ARM-PCR. The opening two PCR rounds, approximately 10 cycles each, paired TRBV1-TRBV30 forward primers with a C-beta reverse primer. From the multiplex PCR reads, TCRdb called clonotypes with MiXCR, one entry per CDR3 protein. The profile shows about 120,000 distinct CDR3 sequences, 50% to 70% of them singletons. The sample comprised liver tumor tissue from sampling region 1. Subset meaning: tumor region T1, superior pole. This TCR came from a woman aged 55-70 years with primary liver carcinoma and hepatitis B virus infection. This chain connects TRBV6-1 to TRBJ2-7; D unclear. DNA of the CDR3: TGTGCCAGCAGGGATGGACCCTTGGACTCCTACGAGCAGTACTTC. It is translated as CASRDGPLDSYEQYF.